A single sample is the source of the 6 T cell receptor beta chains below, sequenced in a study of blood T cell repertoires in COVID-19. The assay was immunoSEQ multiplex PCR, and TCRdb's table has in-frame clones only and misses some. Of about 190,000 clones listed, roughly 73% are singletons. The sequencing input was peripheral blood. These receptors were obtained from a woman aged 80 or over with active or convalescent COVID-19.

The chain joins TRBV14 to TRBJ2-1; D uncertain. There are 14 residues in the CDR3. V lost 5 bases and J 0 bases, leaving 8 bases between the germline ends. Germline CDR1 and CDR2: SGHDN and FVKESK. CDR3 region: CASSEVSSYNEQFF. CDR3 nucleotides: TGTGCCAGCAGCGAGGTCAGCTCCTACAATGAGCAGTTCTTC.

The chain links TRBV5-1 to TRBJ1-4; 8 bases agree with TRBD1. V was pared by 4 bases and J by 8 bases, with 13 bases of the junction left unmatched. This CDR3 region has 16 residues. Germline CDR1 and CDR2: SGHRS and YFSETQ. The CDR3 nucleotides read TGCGCCAGCAGCAAGGACAGGGCACAGCCTGGCGAAAAACTGTTTTTT. Translating gives CASSKDRAQPGEKLFF.

This chain joins TRBV10-3 and TRBJ1-6, with 7 bases aligning to TRBD1. Germline V gives CDR1 ENHRY, CDR2 SYGVKD. V was clipped by 3 bases and J by 9 bases; unmatched bases: 8. The CDR3 length is 15 residues. The CDR3 reads CAISDLGGQGSPLHF. The CDR3 DNA reads TGTGCCATCAGTGATTTAGGGGGCCAAGGTTCACCCCTCCACTTT.

The J gene is TRBJ1-1, the V gene TRBV2, with D uncertain. The V gene lost 4 bases and the J gene lost 3 bases, with 6 bases spanning the gap. Per germline, CDR1 SNHLY and CDR2 FYNNEI. CDR3 length: 12 amino acids. CDR3 loop: CASSVDYTEAFF. The CDR3 nucleotides are TGTGCCAGCAGTGTAGACTACACTGAAGCTTTCTTT.

The chain has TRBV7-3 and TRBJ2-1, with TRBD2 matching over 8 bases. The CDR3 has 16 residues. The J segment lost 1 base and the V segment lost 5 bases, leaving 7 bases of the junction unmatched. Per the germline V gene, CDR1 is SGHTA and CDR2 is FQGTGA. The CDR3 bases are TGTGCCAGCAGCGCGGCGCGCGGGGGGTCCTACAATGAGCAGTTCTTC. Translating it yields CASSAARGGSYNEQFF. The full variable domain, rest sourced from reference TRBV7-3 and TRBJ2-1, is GAGVSQTPSNKVTEKGKYVELRCDPISGHTALYWYRQSLGQGPEFLIYFQGTGAADDSGLPNDRFFAVRPEGSVSTLKIQRTERGDSAVYLCASSAARGGSYNEQFFGPGTRLTVL.

The sample holds one count of this clone. V and J are TRBV5-4 and TRBJ2-5; 10 bases are shared with TRBD2. The V gene end was trimmed by 5 bases and the J gene end by 4 bases; junction bases not matched to a gene: 8. Germline V gene sequence: CDR1 SGHNT, CDR2 YYREEE (reference sequence). The CDR3 totals 15 residues. The CDR3 reads CASREGVAGGETQYF. The DNA of the CDR3 is TGTGCCAGCAGAGAGGGGGTAGCGGGGGGAGAGACCCAGTACTTC.